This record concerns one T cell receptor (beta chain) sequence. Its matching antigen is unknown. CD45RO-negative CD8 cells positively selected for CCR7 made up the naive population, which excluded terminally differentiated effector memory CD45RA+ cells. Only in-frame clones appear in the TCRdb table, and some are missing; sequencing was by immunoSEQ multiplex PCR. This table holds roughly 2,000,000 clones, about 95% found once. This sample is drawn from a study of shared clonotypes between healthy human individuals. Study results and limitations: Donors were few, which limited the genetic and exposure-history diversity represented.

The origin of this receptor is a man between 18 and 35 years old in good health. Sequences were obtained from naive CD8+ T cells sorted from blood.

The CDR3 nucleotides are TGTGCCAGCAGCGTAGTGTTGGGGTCCGTCGGCTACACCTTC. Its protein product is CASSVVLGSVGYTF. The V and J genes are TRBV9 and TRBJ1-2; unclear D gene. The CDR3 is 14 residues long. Trimming removed 0 bases from V and 8 bases from J, with 14 bases in between. Germline lookup yields CDR1 SGDLS and CDR2 YYNGEE.